These T cell receptor beta chains were read from a single sample in a study of blood T cell repertoires in COVID-19. Using immunoSEQ multiplex PCR, the repertoire was profiled, and TCRdb retains in-frame clones only, with some absent. This repertoire shows around 620,000 clones, approximately 90% found once; its top ten account for around 0.3%. The sequencing sample was made of peripheral blood. The receptors here all came from a woman younger than 30 with acute or convalescent COVID-19. Both conserved end residues are part of each CDR3. The order of the fields is CDR3 protein, CDR3 DNA, clone size, V gene, J gene, D gene. The D gene is left open where the match is weak. A clone size is listed for some rows: how often the clone was seen (once, few, many), or a class if it is expanded.

CDR3aa: CASSSGTAGGELFF
CDR3nt: TGCGCCAGCAGCTCCGGGACAGCAGGCGGGGAGCTGTTTTTT
abundance: NA
v_gene: TRBV5-1
j_gene: TRBJ2-2
d_gene: TRBD1

CDR3aa: CASSGIRQGASLYGYTF
CDR3nt: TGTGCCAGCAGTGGGATCCGACAGGGGGCGAGTCTCTATGGCTACACCTTC
abundance: NA
v_gene: TRBV25-1
j_gene: TRBJ1-2
d_gene: TRBD1

CDR3aa: CASPTVHTGELFF
CDR3nt: TGTGCCAGCCCAACAGTACACACCGGGGAGCTGTTTTTT
abundance: NA
v_gene: TRBV7-2
j_gene: TRBJ2-2
d_gene: NA

CDR3aa: CASSPTVAGNQPQHF
CDR3nt: TGTGCCAGCTCACCTACAGTCGCCGGCAATCAGCCCCAGCATTTT
abundance: NA
v_gene: TRBV18
j_gene: TRBJ1-5
d_gene: NA

CDR3aa: CASSWLESNTEAFF
CDR3nt: TGTGCCAGCAGTTGGCTAGAATCAAACACTGAAGCTTTCTTT
abundance: NA
v_gene: TRBV6-6
j_gene: TRBJ1-1
d_gene: NA

CDR3aa: CASSIAEGQGWTEAFF
CDR3nt: TGTGCCAGTAGTATTGCGGAGGGACAGGGATGGACTGAAGCTTTCTTT
abundance: NA
v_gene: TRBV19
j_gene: TRBJ1-1
d_gene: TRBD1

CDR3aa: CASSKVGDRRTNNSPLHF
CDR3nt: TGTGCCAGCAGCAAAGTAGGCGACAGGCGGACGAATAATTCACCCCTCCACTTT
abundance: NA
v_gene: TRBV21-1
j_gene: TRBJ1-6
d_gene: NA

CDR3aa: CASSQGDIYNEQFF
CDR3nt: TGTGCCAGCAGCCAGGGGGACATATACAATGAGCAGTTCTTC
abundance: NA
v_gene: TRBV3-1/TRBV3-2
j_gene: TRBJ2-1
d_gene: NA

CDR3aa: CASSLRHIYGYTF
CDR3nt: TGTGCCAGCAGTTTACGCCACATCTATGGCTACACCTTC
abundance: few
v_gene: TRBV12-3/TRBV12-4
j_gene: TRBJ1-2
d_gene: NA

CDR3aa: CASSLQRGREQYF
CDR3nt: TGTGCCAGCAGCCTACAGCGGGGACGCGAGCAGTACTTC
abundance: few
v_gene: TRBV7-3
j_gene: TRBJ2-7
d_gene: TRBD2

CDR3aa: CASSQDPTSRRVDATDTQYF
CDR3nt: TGTGCCAGCAGCCAAGACCCTACTTCTAGGCGGGTGGACGCGACAGATACGCAGTATTTT
abundance: NA
v_gene: TRBV3-1/TRBV3-2
j_gene: TRBJ2-3
d_gene: NA